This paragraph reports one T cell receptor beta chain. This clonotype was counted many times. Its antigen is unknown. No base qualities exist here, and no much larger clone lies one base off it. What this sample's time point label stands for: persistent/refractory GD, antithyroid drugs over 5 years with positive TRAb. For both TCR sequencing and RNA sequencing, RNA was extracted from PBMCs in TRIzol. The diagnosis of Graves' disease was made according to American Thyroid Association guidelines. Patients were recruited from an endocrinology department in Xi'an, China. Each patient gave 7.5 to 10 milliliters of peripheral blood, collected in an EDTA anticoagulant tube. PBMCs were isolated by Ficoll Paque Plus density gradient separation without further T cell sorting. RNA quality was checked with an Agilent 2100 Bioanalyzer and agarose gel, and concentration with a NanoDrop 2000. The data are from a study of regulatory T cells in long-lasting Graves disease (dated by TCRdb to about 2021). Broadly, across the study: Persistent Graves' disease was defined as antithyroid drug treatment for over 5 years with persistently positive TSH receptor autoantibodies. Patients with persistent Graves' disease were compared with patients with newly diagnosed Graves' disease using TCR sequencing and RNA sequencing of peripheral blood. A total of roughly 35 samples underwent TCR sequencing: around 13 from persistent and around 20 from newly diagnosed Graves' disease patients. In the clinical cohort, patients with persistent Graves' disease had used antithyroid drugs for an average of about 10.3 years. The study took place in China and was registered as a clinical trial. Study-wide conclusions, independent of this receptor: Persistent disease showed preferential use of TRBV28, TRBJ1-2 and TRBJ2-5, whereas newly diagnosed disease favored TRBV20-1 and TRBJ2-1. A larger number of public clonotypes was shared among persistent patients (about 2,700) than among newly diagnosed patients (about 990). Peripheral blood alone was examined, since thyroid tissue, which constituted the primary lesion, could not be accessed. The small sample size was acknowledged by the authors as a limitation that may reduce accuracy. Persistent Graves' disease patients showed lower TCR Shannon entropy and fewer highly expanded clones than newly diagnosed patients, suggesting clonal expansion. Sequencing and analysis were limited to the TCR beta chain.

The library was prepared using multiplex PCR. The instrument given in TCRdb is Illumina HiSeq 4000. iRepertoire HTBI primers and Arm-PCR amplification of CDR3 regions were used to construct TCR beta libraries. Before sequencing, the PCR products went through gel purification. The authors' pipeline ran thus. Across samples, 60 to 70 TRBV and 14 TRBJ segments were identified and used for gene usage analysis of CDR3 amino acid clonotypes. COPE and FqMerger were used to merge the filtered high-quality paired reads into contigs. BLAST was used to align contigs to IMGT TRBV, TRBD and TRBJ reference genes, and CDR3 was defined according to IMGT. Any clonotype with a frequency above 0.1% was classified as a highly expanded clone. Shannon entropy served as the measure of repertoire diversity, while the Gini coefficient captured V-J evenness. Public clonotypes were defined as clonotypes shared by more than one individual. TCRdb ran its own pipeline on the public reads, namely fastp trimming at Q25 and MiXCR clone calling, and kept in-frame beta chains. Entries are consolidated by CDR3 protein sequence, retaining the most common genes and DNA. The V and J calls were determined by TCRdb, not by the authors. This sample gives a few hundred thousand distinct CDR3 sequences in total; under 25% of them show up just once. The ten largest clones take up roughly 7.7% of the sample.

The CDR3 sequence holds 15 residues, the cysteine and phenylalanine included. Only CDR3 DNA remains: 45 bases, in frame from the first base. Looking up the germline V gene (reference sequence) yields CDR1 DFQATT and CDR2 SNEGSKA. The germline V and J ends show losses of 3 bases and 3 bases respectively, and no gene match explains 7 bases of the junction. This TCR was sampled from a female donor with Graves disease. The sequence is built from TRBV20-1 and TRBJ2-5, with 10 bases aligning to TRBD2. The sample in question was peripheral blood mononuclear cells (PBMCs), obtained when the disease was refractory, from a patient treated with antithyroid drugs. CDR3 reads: CSASSALAGKETQYF. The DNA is TGCAGTGCTAGTTCTGCACTAGCGGGGAAAGAGACCCAGTACTTC.